Listed here are 6 T cell receptor beta chains from one sample, sequenced in a study of T cell responses to AZD1222 COVID-19 vaccine. Assay used: immunoSEQ multiplex PCR; TCRdb lists only in-frame clones, some missing. The sample consists of approximately 160,000 clones, 94% of them appearing once. The material sequenced was peripheral blood, taken 28 days after the second AZD1222 dose. All receptors derive from an adult who received the AZD1222 COVID-19 vaccine.

The rearrangement links TRBV3-1 (or the pseudogene TRBV3-2) to TRBJ2-7; TRBD1 agrees at 11 bases. The CDR3 spans 19 residues. With 1 base clipped from V and 3 bases from J, the junction kept 14 bases outside the gene matches. Germline V gene data show CDR1 as LGHDT and CDR2 as YNNKEL (reference sequence). CDR3 DNA: TGTGCCAGCAGCCAAGTACATTATTCCGGGACAGGGGGATTCTACGAGCAGTACTTC. Translating it yields CASSQVHYSGTGGFYEQYF.

This clone was counted once. The V gene is TRBV19, the J gene TRBJ2-7; TRBD1 matches at 10 bases. The CDR3 totals 14 residues. V shed 3 bases and J 1 base; nucleotides not matched to a gene: 0. CDR1 is LNHDA, CDR2 SQIVND, per germline (reference sequence). In DNA form, the CDR3 reads TGTGCCAGTAGTATGGGACAGGGGTCCTACGAGCAGTACTTC. Translation gives CASSMGQGSYEQYF. The complete variable domain, with remaining parts taken from reference TRBV19 and TRBJ2-7, reads DGGITQSPKYLFRKEGQNVTLSCEQNLNHDAMYWYRQDPGQGLRLIYYSQIVNDFQKGDIAEGYSVSREKKESFPLTVTSAQKNPTAFYLCASSMGQGSYEQYFGPGTRLTVT.

V and J are TRBV2 and TRBJ2-3; 7 nucleotides line up with TRBD1. The CDR3 has 15 amino acids. V lost 6 bases and J lost 2; bases outside the gene matches: 8. Germline V gene lookup returns CDR1 SNHLY and CDR2 FYNNEI. This CDR3 is CASRARDSLTDTQYF. In DNA, the CDR3 is TGTGCCAGCAGGGCCCGGGACAGCCTCACAGATACGCAGTATTTT.

The CDR3 loop is CASSDKRVYGYTF. DNA for the CDR3: TGCGCCAGCAGTGATAAAAGGGTCTATGGCTACACCTTC. This chain joins TRBV10-1 and TRBJ1-2; no clear D. CDR3 size: 13 residues. Germline V lookup: CDR1 WNHNN, CDR2 SYGVQD (reference sequence). Between the trimmed V and J ends, which lost 3 bases and 4 bases, there was a span of 9 bases.

V usage is TRBV7-9 and J usage is TRBJ2-1, with D possibly being TRBD1 or TRBD2 (6 bases each). V was cut by 7 bases and J by 1 base, with 17 bases left in between. The germline gives CDR1 SEHNR, CDR2 FQNEAQ (reference sequence). The length of the CDR3 is 16 residues. The CDR3 here is CASTPPGGKSYNEQFF. CDR3 coding DNA: TGTGCCAGCACACCCCCCGGGGGCAAATCCTACAATGAGCAGTTCTTC.

V gene TRBV5-6 combines with J gene TRBJ2-3; possibly TRBD2 for D (5 bases). Trimming cost V 0 bases and J 6 bases, with 5 bases left between them. Per germline, CDR1 SGHDT and CDR2 YYEEEE. The CDR3 is 12 residues long. The CDR3 loop is CASSLGGDTQYF. In nucleotides, the CDR3 is TGTGCCAGCAGCTTGGGAGGGGATACGCAGTATTTT.